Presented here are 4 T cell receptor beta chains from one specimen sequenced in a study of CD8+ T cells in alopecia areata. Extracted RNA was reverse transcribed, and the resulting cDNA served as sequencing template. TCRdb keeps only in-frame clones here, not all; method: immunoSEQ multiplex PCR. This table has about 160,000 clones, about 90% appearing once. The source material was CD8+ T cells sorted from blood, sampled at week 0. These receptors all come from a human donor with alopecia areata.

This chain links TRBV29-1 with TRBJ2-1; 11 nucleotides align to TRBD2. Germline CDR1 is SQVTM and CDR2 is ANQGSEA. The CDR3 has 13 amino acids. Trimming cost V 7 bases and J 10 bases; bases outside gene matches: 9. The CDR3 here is CSANLAGGIEQFF. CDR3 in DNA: TGCAGCGCAAATCTAGCGGGAGGAATAGAGCAGTTCTTC.

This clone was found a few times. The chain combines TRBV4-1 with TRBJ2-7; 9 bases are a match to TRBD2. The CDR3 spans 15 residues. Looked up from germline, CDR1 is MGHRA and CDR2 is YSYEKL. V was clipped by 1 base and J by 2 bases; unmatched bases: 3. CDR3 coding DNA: TGCGCCAGCAGCCAAGCTAGCGGGGCGACCTACGAGCAGTACTTC. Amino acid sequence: CASSQASGATYEQYF.

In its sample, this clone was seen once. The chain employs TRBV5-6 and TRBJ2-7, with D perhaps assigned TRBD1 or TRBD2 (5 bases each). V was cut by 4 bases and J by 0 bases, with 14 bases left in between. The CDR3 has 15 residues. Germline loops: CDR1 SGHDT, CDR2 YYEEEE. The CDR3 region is CASSRGWGSSYEQYF. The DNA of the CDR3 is TGTGCCAGCAGCCGGGGATGGGGGAGCTCCTACGAGCAGTACTTC.

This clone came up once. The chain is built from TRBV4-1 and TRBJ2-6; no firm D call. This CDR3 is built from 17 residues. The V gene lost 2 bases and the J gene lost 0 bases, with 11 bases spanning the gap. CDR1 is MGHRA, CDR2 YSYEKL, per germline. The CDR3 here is CASSQKGGGSGANVLTF. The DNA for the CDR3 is TGCGCCAGCAGCCAAAAGGGCGGTGGCTCTGGGGCCAACGTCCTGACTTTC.